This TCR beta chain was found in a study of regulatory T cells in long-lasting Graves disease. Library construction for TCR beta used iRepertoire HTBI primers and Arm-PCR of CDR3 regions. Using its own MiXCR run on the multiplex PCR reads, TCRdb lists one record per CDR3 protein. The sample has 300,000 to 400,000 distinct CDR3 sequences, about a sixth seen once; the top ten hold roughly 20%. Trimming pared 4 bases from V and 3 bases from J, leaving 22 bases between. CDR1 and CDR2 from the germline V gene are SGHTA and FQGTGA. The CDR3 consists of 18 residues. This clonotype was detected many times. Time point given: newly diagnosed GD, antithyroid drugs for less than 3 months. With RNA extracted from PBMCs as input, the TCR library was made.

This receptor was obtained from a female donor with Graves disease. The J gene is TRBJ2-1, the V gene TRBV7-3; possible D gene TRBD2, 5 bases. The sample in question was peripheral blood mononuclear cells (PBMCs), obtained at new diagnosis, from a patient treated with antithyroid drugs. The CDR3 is CASSSDDFRGSLYNEQFF. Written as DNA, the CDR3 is TGTGCCAGCAGCTCGGATGATTTTCGGGGATCACTCTACAATGAGCAGTTCTTC.